One sample yielded the 3 T cell receptor beta chains listed below, sequenced in a study of cytomegalovirus exposure and HLA in healthy donors. This PCR relied on a set of 60 Vbeta primers and 13 Jbeta primers. Clones were sequenced by immunoSEQ multiplex PCR, and TCRdb holds only the in-frame ones, with some missing. The table has some 120,000 clones, 85% seen once. The sample comprised PBMCs. The receptors stem from a woman aged 25 to 39 in good health and CMV-seropositive.

The CDR3 sequence is CASSMGGGLNEQFF. The CDR3 DNA reads as TGTGCCAGTAGTATGGGCGGGGGGCTCAATGAGCAGTTCTTC. The V call is TRBV19, the J call TRBJ2-1; 8 bases line up with TRBD2. V gave up 3 bases and J gave up 6 bases; unmatched junction bases: 4. CDR1 is LNHDA and CDR2 is SQIVND in the germline V gene (reference sequence). The CDR3 covers 14 residues.

The chain has TRBV19 and TRBJ1-1; weak D call: TRBD1 (5 bases). The V gene lost 6 bases and the J gene lost 0 bases, with 14 bases spanning the gap. The length of the CDR3 is 15 residues. The germline V gene encodes CDR1 LNHDA and CDR2 SQIVND (reference sequence). CDR3 sequence (DNA): TGTGCCAGTAGGCCCCGGGGGGTGGTGAACACTGAAGCTTTCTTT. Residues: CASRPRGVVNTEAFF.

The rearrangement joins TRBV6-1 to TRBJ1-3; D is unresolved. This CDR3 has 14 residues. Trimming removed 7 bases from V and 2 bases from J, with 12 bases in between. CDR1 MNHNS and CDR2 SASEGT come from the germline V gene. CDR3 DNA: TGTGCCAGCAAAAGAACCAGAACTGGAAACACCATATATTTT. Its protein is CASKRTRTGNTIYF.